A selection of T cell receptor beta chains follows, all from one sample in a study of human T cells and chemical hapten exposure. TCRdb analysed the RACE reads with MiXCR anew, one entry per CDR3 protein. The sample lists 75,000 to 95,000 distinct CDR3 sequences, roughly 12% occurring once. The sequencing used whole blood, collected in connection with sensitization to the hapten diphenylcyclopropenone (DPC). The source of these receptors is a woman between 55 and 75 years old with alopecia areata. Some clones in this sample may be carry-over from other donors' samples. CDR3s include the opening cysteine and the closing phenylalanine or tryptophan. D genes are given only for firm matches. Only some rows state a clone size, as once, few, many or a class for expanded clones.

clone size: few; D gene: .; V gene: TRBV3-1; J gene: TRBJ1-6; CDR3 protein: CASSQEEGIALHF; CDR3 DNA: TGTGCCAGCAGCCAAGAAGAGGGTATAGCCCTCCACTTT
clone size: .; D gene: TRBD2; V gene: TRBV3-1; J gene: TRBJ2-5; CDR3 protein: CASSQGLAPETQYF; CDR3 DNA: TGTGCCAGCAGCCAAGGACTAGCCCCCGAGACCCAGTACTTC
clone size: few; D gene: .; V gene: TRBV12-3/TRBV12-4; J gene: TRBJ1-5; CDR3 protein: CASSFVDQPQHF; CDR3 DNA: TGTGCCAGCAGTTTTGTGGATCAGCCCCAGCATTTT
clone size: few; D gene: TRBD2; V gene: TRBV9; J gene: TRBJ2-3; CDR3 protein: CASSVVGGPDTQYF; CDR3 DNA: TGTGCCAGCAGCGTAGTGGGAGGGCCAGATACGCAGTATTTT
clone size: few; D gene: TRBD1; V gene: TRBV5-1; J gene: TRBJ2-3; CDR3 protein: CASSRTGGPDTQYF; CDR3 DNA: TGCGCCAGCAGCCGGACAGGGGGCCCAGATACGCAGTATTTT
clone size: many; D gene: TRBD2; V gene: TRBV29-1; J gene: TRBJ2-5; CDR3 protein: CSVGRLAGGTSETQYF; CDR3 DNA: TGCAGCGTTGGCAGGCTAGCGGGGGGGACCAGTGAGACCCAGTACTTC
clone size: .; D gene: TRBD2; V gene: TRBV4-1; J gene: TRBJ2-1; CDR3 protein: CASRGRTSGGAVYNEQFF; CDR3 DNA: TGCGCCAGCAGGGGAAGGACTAGCGGGGGGGCGGTCTACAATGAGCAGTTCTTC
clone size: .; D gene: .; V gene: TRBV3-1; J gene: TRBJ2-7; CDR3 protein: CASSRGYEQYF; CDR3 DNA: TGTGCCAGCAGCCGTGGCTACGAGCAGTACTTC
clone size: many; D gene: TRBD1; V gene: TRBV20-1; J gene: TRBJ1-4; CDR3 protein: CSASAGTGSEKLFF; CDR3 DNA: TGCAGTGCTAGTGCCGGGACAGGGTCTGAAAAACTGTTTTTT
clone size: .; D gene: .; V gene: TRBV2; J gene: TRBJ2-7; CDR3 protein: CATGQFGPGEQYF; CDR3 DNA: TGTGCCACCGGACAGTTCGGCCCAGGCGAGCAGTACTTC
clone size: many; D gene: .; V gene: TRBV29-1; J gene: TRBJ1-5; CDR3 protein: CSVGDSNQPQHF; CDR3 DNA: TGCAGCGTTGGAGACAGCAATCAGCCCCAGCATTTT
clone size: .; D gene: .; V gene: TRBV6-5; J gene: TRBJ2-3; CDR3 protein: CASSYFPPDTQYF; CDR3 DNA: TGTGCCAGCAGTTACTTTCCCCCAGATACGCAGTATTTT
clone size: .; D gene: TRBD1; V gene: TRBV7-8; J gene: TRBJ1-6; CDR3 protein: CASSMQGASSPLHF; CDR3 DNA: TGTGCCAGCAGCATGCAGGGGGCCAGTTCACCCCTCCACTTT
clone size: many; D gene: .; V gene: TRBV5-8; J gene: TRBJ2-7; CDR3 protein: CASSPSFEEQYF; CDR3 DNA: TGTGCCAGCAGCCCTAGCTTTGAAGAGCAGTACTTC
clone size: .; D gene: TRBD2; V gene: TRBV18; J gene: TRBJ2-3; CDR3 protein: CASSPPSGGREDTQYF; CDR3 DNA: TGTGCCAGCTCACCACCGTCCGGGGGGAGAGAAGATACGCAGTATTTT
clone size: many; D gene: TRBD2; V gene: TRBV6-2/TRBV6-3; J gene: TRBJ2-5; CDR3 protein: CASSYPQGGVVETQYF; CDR3 DNA: TGTGCCAGCAGTTACCCCCAGGGAGGGGTGGTAGAGACCCAGTACTTC
clone size: .; D gene: TRBD2; V gene: TRBV18; J gene: TRBJ2-1; CDR3 protein: CASSPLLAGGNEQFF; CDR3 DNA: TGTGCCAGCTCACCGCTCCTAGCGGGTGGGAATGAGCAGTTCTTC
clone size: few; D gene: .; V gene: TRBV20-1; J gene: TRBJ2-7; CDR3 protein: CSARDVWQYF; CDR3 DNA: TGCAGTGCTAGAGACGTCTGGCAGTACTTC
clone size: many; D gene: TRBD1; V gene: TRBV7-6; J gene: TRBJ2-7; CDR3 protein: CASSLGSAGTGAYEQYF; CDR3 DNA: TGTGCCAGCAGCTTAGGATCCGCCGGGACAGGGGCCTACGAGCAGTACTTC
clone size: many; D gene: TRBD2; V gene: TRBV7-2; J gene: TRBJ2-4; CDR3 protein: CASSLKAGGGNIQYF; CDR3 DNA: TGTGCCAGCAGCTTAAAAGCGGGGGGCGGAAACATTCAGTACTTC
clone size: many; D gene: .; V gene: TRBV6-2/TRBV6-3; J gene: TRBJ1-3; CDR3 protein: CASSRTANSGNTIYF; CDR3 DNA: TGTGCCAGCAGTAGGACAGCCAACTCTGGAAACACCATATATTTT
clone size: many; D gene: .; V gene: TRBV29-1; J gene: TRBJ2-7; CDR3 protein: CSVRLRGRYEQYF; CDR3 DNA: TGCAGCGTTCGGTTACGAGGAAGATACGAGCAGTACTTC
clone size: .; D gene: .; V gene: TRBV3-1; J gene: TRBJ2-7; CDR3 protein: CASSRTVMGEQYF; CDR3 DNA: TGTGCCAGCAGCCGGACTGTCATGGGCGAGCAGTACTTC
clone size: .; D gene: .; V gene: TRBV7-6; J gene: TRBJ2-7; CDR3 protein: CASTHGGALEQYF; CDR3 DNA: TGTGCCAGTACCCATGGGGGGGCCCTCGAGCAGTACTTC
clone size: .; D gene: .; V gene: TRBV2; J gene: TRBJ1-3; CDR3 protein: CASNPTPGNTIYF; CDR3 DNA: TGTGCCAGCAACCCTACCCCAGGAAACACCATATATTTT
clone size: few; D gene: .; V gene: TRBV5-1; J gene: TRBJ1-4; CDR3 protein: CASSADSFEKLFF; CDR3 DNA: TGCGCCAGCAGCGCTGACAGTTTTGAAAAACTGTTTTTT
clone size: .; D gene: TRBD1; V gene: TRBV7-9; J gene: TRBJ1-2; CDR3 protein: CASSPRQGNLIYGYTF; CDR3 DNA: TGTGCCAGCAGCCCGCGACAGGGGAATCTGATCTATGGCTACACCTTC
clone size: .; D gene: .; V gene: TRBV12-5; J gene: TRBJ1-4; CDR3 protein: CASGLIVGGNEKLFF; CDR3 DNA: TGTGCTAGTGGTTTGATTGTCGGGGGTAATGAAAAACTGTTTTTT
clone size: .; D gene: TRBD1; V gene: TRBV19; J gene: TRBJ1-5; CDR3 protein: CASSTAGTGGDYSNQPQHF; CDR3 DNA: TGTGCCAGTAGTACCGCCGGGACAGGGGGCGACTATAGCAATCAGCCCCAGCATTTT
clone size: few; D gene: TRBD1; V gene: TRBV20-1; J gene: TRBJ1-4; CDR3 protein: CSAIQTGSNEKLFF; CDR3 DNA: TGCAGTGCCATACAGACAGGGTCAAATGAAAAACTGTTTTTT
clone size: .; D gene: .; V gene: TRBV6-5; J gene: TRBJ2-5; CDR3 protein: CATRLALERETQYF; CDR3 DNA: TGTGCCACCCGGCTGGCCCTGGAGCGAGAGACCCAGTACTTC
clone size: .; D gene: .; V gene: TRBV10-3; J gene: TRBJ1-2; CDR3 protein: CAISIGRGYTF; CDR3 DNA: TGTGCCATCAGTATCGGTCGGGGCTACACCTTC
clone size: many; D gene: .; V gene: TRBV20-1; J gene: TRBJ1-4; CDR3 protein: CSAKKWQFNEKLFF; CDR3 DNA: TGCAGTGCCAAGAAGTGGCAGTTTAATGAAAAACTGTTTTTT
clone size: many; D gene: .; V gene: TRBV24-1; J gene: TRBJ2-1; CDR3 protein: CATSPGGGNEQFF; CDR3 DNA: TGTGCCACCAGTCCTGGGGGTGGGAATGAGCAGTTCTTC
clone size: many; D gene: .; V gene: TRBV7-9; J gene: TRBJ1-1; CDR3 protein: CASSPTLAPNTEAFF; CDR3 DNA: TGTGCCAGCAGCCCGACCCTTGCTCCGAACACTGAAGCTTTCTTT
clone size: few; D gene: TRBD1; V gene: TRBV20-1; J gene: TRBJ1-1; CDR3 protein: CSAATHTGGRGAFF; CDR3 DNA: TGCAGTGCCGCAACCCACACAGGGGGGCGGGGGGCTTTCTTT
clone size: few; D gene: .; V gene: TRBV6-1; J gene: TRBJ1-2; CDR3 protein: CASRKTANYGYTF; CDR3 DNA: TGTGCCAGCAGGAAAACAGCTAACTATGGCTACACCTTC
clone size: many; D gene: TRBD1; V gene: TRBV9; J gene: TRBJ1-1; CDR3 protein: CASSRGQGAIEAFF; CDR3 DNA: TGTGCCAGCAGCAGAGGACAGGGGGCCATTGAAGCTTTCTTT
clone size: few; D gene: .; V gene: TRBV7-2; J gene: TRBJ1-1; CDR3 protein: CASSLNLQGEAFF; CDR3 DNA: TGTGCCAGCAGCTTAAATCTGCAGGGTGAAGCTTTCTTT
clone size: .; D gene: .; V gene: TRBV5-5; J gene: TRBJ1-4; CDR3 protein: CASSWRVQDRANEKLFF; CDR3 DNA: TGTGCCAGCAGCTGGAGGGTCCAAGATCGGGCTAATGAAAAACTGTTTTTT
clone size: few; D gene: .; V gene: TRBV4-1; J gene: TRBJ1-1; CDR3 protein: CASSQGAGGTEAFF; CDR3 DNA: TGCGCCAGCAGCCAAGGGGCCGGGGGCACTGAAGCTTTCTTT
clone size: few; D gene: .; V gene: TRBV18; J gene: TRBJ1-5; CDR3 protein: CASSPNEASINNQPQHF; CDR3 DNA: TGTGCCAGCTCACCAAATGAGGCCAGTATAAACAATCAGCCCCAGCATTTT
clone size: many; D gene: .; V gene: TRBV11-2; J gene: TRBJ1-5; CDR3 protein: CASSLGGWGSNQPQHF; CDR3 DNA: TGTGCCAGCAGCTTAGGAGGGTGGGGTAGCAATCAGCCCCAGCATTTT
clone size: .; D gene: TRBD1; V gene: TRBV20-1; J gene: TRBJ2-7; CDR3 protein: CSASGQGIEQYF; CDR3 DNA: TGCAGTGCTAGCGGACAGGGCATCGAGCAGTACTTC
clone size: few; D gene: .; V gene: TRBV9; J gene: TRBJ2-3; CDR3 protein: CASSVESPRARGIGDTQYF; CDR3 DNA: TGTGCCAGCAGCGTAGAATCTCCCAGGGCAAGAGGAATAGGAGATACGCAGTATTTT
clone size: many; D gene: TRBD1; V gene: TRBV4-2; J gene: TRBJ1-2; CDR3 protein: CASSQDGGQGRTYGYTF; CDR3 DNA: TGTGCCAGCAGCCAAGATGGGGGACAGGGGAGGACCTATGGCTACACCTTC
clone size: .; D gene: .; V gene: TRBV2; J gene: TRBJ2-5; CDR3 protein: CASSEQIQETQYF; CDR3 DNA: TGTGCCAGCAGTGAGCAGATCCAAGAGACCCAGTACTTC
clone size: few; D gene: TRBD2; V gene: TRBV3-1; J gene: TRBJ2-3; CDR3 protein: CASSQDAGGATDTQYF; CDR3 DNA: TGTGCCAGCAGCCAAGATGCCGGGGGGGCCACAGATACGCAGTATTTT
clone size: many; D gene: .; V gene: TRBV12-3/TRBV12-4; J gene: TRBJ1-3; CDR3 protein: CASSPVRDYENTIYF; CDR3 DNA: TGTGCCAGCAGTCCAGTCCGGGACTATGAAAACACCATATATTTT
clone size: many; D gene: .; V gene: TRBV29-1; J gene: TRBJ2-7; CDR3 protein: CSVAQGTYEQYF; CDR3 DNA: TGCAGCGTTGCACAGGGAACCTACGAGCAGTACTTC
clone size: many; D gene: TRBD2; V gene: TRBV7-7; J gene: TRBJ2-1; CDR3 protein: CASSPNLRGGSYNEQFF; CDR3 DNA: TGTGCTAGCAGCCCGAACCTTCGGGGGGGCTCCTACAATGAGCAGTTCTTC
clone size: many; D gene: .; V gene: TRBV6-2/TRBV6-3; J gene: TRBJ1-1; CDR3 protein: CASNPVPQGVGTEAFF; CDR3 DNA: TGTGCCAGCAATCCGGTCCCCCAGGGCGTCGGGACTGAAGCTTTCTTT